Sequencing of this TCR beta chain was carried out in a study of blood T cell repertoires in COVID-19. The ends were cut back, 1 base at V and 5 bases at J, with 6 bases in the middle. The CDR3 extends over 13 amino acids. The germline gives CDR1 SGHTA, CDR2 FQGNSA. This table comes from immunoSEQ multiplex PCR, and its TCRdb copy is limited to in-frame clones, with some not included. Among over 120,000 clones listed, around 80% were seen once. The TCR originated in a woman aged 45-60 years who had recovered from COVID-19. V usage is TRBV7-2 and J usage is TRBJ1-5; D unresolved. The material sequenced was PBMCs or T cells enriched from blood (not recorded which). The CDR3 coding sequence is TGTGCCAGCAGCTTAGAACGGGATCAGCCCCAGCATTTT. The encoded protein is CASSLERDQPQHF. Supplemented by reference TRBV7-2 and TRBJ1-5, the full variable domain reads GAGVSQSPSNKVTEKGKDVELRCDPISGHTALYWYRQSLGQGLEFLIYFQGNSAPDKSGLPSDRFSAERTGGSVSTLTIQRTQQEDSAVYLCASSLERDQPQHFGDGTRLSIL.